The 26 T cell receptor beta chains below were found in one sample sequenced in a study of T cells after yellow fever vaccination (dated by TCRdb to between 2018 and 2020). Libraries were prepared through 5' RACE. These reads were obtained on an Illumina HiSeq 2500. Clones were called with MiXCR by TCRdb after fastp trimmed the public reads at Q25, and only in-frame beta chains were retained. Each entry is one CDR3 protein sequence, shown with its most common DNA and genes. The sample table holds hundreds of thousands of distinct CDR3 sequences, of which approximately 13% were seen once. The ten top clones hold 15% of the sample. In light of the paper, this sample's treatment or condition label describes: live attenuated yellow fever vaccine strain. Sample: PBMCs, taken on the day of the yellow fever booster vaccination. Every receptor here comes from a man younger than 40 who received the YFV17D yellow fever vaccine.

J is TRBJ2-5 and V is TRBV12-3 or TRBV12-4; 10 nucleotides match TRBD2. The V gene end was trimmed by 3 bases and the J gene end by 5 bases; junction bases not matched to a gene: 6. The CDR3 has 15 amino acids. CDR3 region: CASSFSGRADETQYF. The DNA of the CDR3 is TGTGCCAGCAGTTTCAGCGGGAGGGCCGATGAGACCCAGTACTTC.

This chain links TRBV6-5 with TRBJ2-6; D remains unclear. CDR3 length: 16 amino acids. V was clipped by 0 bases and J by 1 base, with 7 bases between them. From germline, CDR1 is MNHEY and CDR2 SVGAGI. CDR3 sequence (DNA): TGTGCCAGCAGTTACTCGACCGCATCTGGGGCCAACGTCCTGACTTTC. This translates into CASSYSTASGANVLTF.

The gene calls are TRBV18 and TRBJ2-3, with TRBD2 matching over 9 bases. CDR1 is KGHSH and CDR2 is LQKENI in the germline V gene. The length of the CDR3 is 15 residues. Losses at the gene ends were 1 base for V and 5 bases for J; bases not matched to a gene: 4. The CDR3 loop is CASSPQREVVDTQYF. The DNA for the CDR3 is TGTGCCAGCTCACCACAGCGGGAGGTGGTAGATACGCAGTATTTT.

The rearrangement uses TRBV30 and TRBJ2-1; D not certain. V shed 4 bases and J shed 5 bases, with 12 bases lying between them. The germline CDR1 and CDR2 sequences are GTSNPN and SVGIG (reference sequence). CDR3 length: 13 residues. The CDR3 DNA reads TGTGCCTGGACACACACCTTTAACAATGAGCAGTTCTTC. This codes for CAWTHTFNNEQFF.

The sample holds a few counts of this clonotype. This chain connects TRBV12-3 or TRBV12-4 to TRBJ2-1, with D possibly TRBD1 on 6 matching bases. The CDR3 sequence is 13 residues long. The V end was cut by 5 bases, the J end by 6 bases, with 11 bases between. CDR3 nucleotide sequence: TGTGCCAGCAGTACGGACAGTACCAATGAGCAGTTCTTC. Encoded protein: CASSTDSTNEQFF.

A few counts support this clonotype. The rearrangement uses TRBV20-1 and TRBJ2-7; D may correspond to TRBD1 or TRBD2 (5 bases each). Germline V gene data show CDR1 as DFQATT and CDR2 as SNEGSKA (reference sequence). This CDR3 spans 13 amino acids. For the CDR3, the DNA is TGCAGCGCGTTGGGGGAGTCCACCTACGAGCAGTACTTC. Encoded protein: CSALGESTYEQYF.

The sample holds a few counts of this clonotype. V and J are TRBV18 and TRBJ2-5; the D call may be TRBD1 or TRBD2 (6 bases each). Germline values: CDR1 KGHSH, CDR2 LQKENI. V was clipped by 1 base and J by 4 bases, with 10 bases between them. The CDR3 contains 14 residues. CDR3 nucleotides: TGTGCCAGCTCACCACAGGGGGACTCAGAGACCCAGTACTTC. Translating it yields CASSPQGDSETQYF.

This chain connects TRBV10-1 to TRBJ2-1; TRBD1 might be the D (5 bases). Per germline, CDR1 WNHNN and CDR2 SYGVQD (reference sequence). V was clipped by 3 bases and J by 15 bases, with 15 bases between them. CDR3 size: 12 residues. The CDR3 loop is CASSEVRTLLFF. The DNA for the CDR3 is TGCGCCAGCAGTGAAGTCCGGACACTCTTGTTCTTC.

Only a few counts were recorded for this clonotype. The chain couples TRBV4-3 to TRBJ2-5; D not certain. CDR3 length: 14 residues. The ends were cut back, 1 base at V and 5 bases at J, with 11 bases in the middle. Germline CDR1 LGHNA, CDR2 YSLEER. The CDR3 loop is CASSQVSTTETQYF. CDR3 DNA sequence: TGCGCCAGCAGCCAAGTGTCTACCACCGAGACCCAGTACTTC.

This clonotype was picked up many times. V is TRBV7-2 and J is TRBJ2-5; D call uncertain. CDR1 and CDR2 (germline): SGHTA, FQGNSA. The CDR3 runs 13 residues. V was clipped by 4 bases and J by 7 bases, with 13 bases between them. The CDR3 nucleotides are TGTGCCAGCAGCTCAGGACCATCCGGGACCCAGTACTTC. Its translation is CASSSGPSGTQYF.

This clonotype was counted only a few times. The chain recombines TRBV24-1 with TRBJ2-5; D remains ambiguous. The germline V gene encodes CDR1 KGHDR and CDR2 SFDVKD. V was clipped by 4 bases and J by 5 bases, with 19 bases between them. This CDR3 spans 16 amino acids. CDR3 loop: CATSETTAGAWETQYF. CDR3 DNA sequence: TGTGCCACCAGTGAGACCACAGCTGGCGCATGGGAGACCCAGTACTTC.

This chain connects TRBV29-1 to TRBJ2-3; D is perhaps TRBD2 (5 bases). Per the germline V gene, CDR1 is SQVTM and CDR2 is ANQGSEA. Trimming removed 8 bases at V and 0 bases at J, with 18 bases between. CDR3 length equals 15 residues. CDR3 DNA sequence: TGCAGCCTCCTGGGAGAGGGAACTAGCACAGATACGCAGTATTTT. Protein: CSLLGEGTSTDTQYF.

This clonotype occurred a few times. The genes are TRBV5-6 and TRBJ1-5; D is unclear. The germline CDR1 and CDR2 sequences are SGHDT and YYEEEE. V was clipped by 4 bases and J by 7 bases, with 15 bases between them. The CDR3 sequence is 14 residues long. CDR3 in amino acids: CASSPDPDGQPQHF. The DNA for the CDR3 is TGTGCCAGCAGCCCGGACCCCGACGGGCAGCCCCAGCATTTT.

The sample holds many counts of this clonotype. The chain has TRBV3-1 and TRBJ1-2; D not resolved. The germline V gene has CDR1 LGHDT and CDR2 YNNKEL (reference sequence). The CDR3 length is 16 residues. V was trimmed by 0 bases and J by 2 bases, leaving 13 bases between them. The CDR3 bases are TGTGCCAGCAGCCAAGATCCGGGGAGGTCCAACTATGGCTACACCTTC. This gives the protein CASSQDPGRSNYGYTF.

In this sample, this clonotype turned up many times. The V call is TRBV10-3, the J call TRBJ2-1; 9 bases map to TRBD2. Trimming cost V 4 bases and J 9 bases; bases outside gene matches: 7. Germline CDR1 reads ENHRY; CDR2 reads SYGVKD. The CDR3 covers 14 residues. The CDR3 reads CAISGGLAGPEQFF. The CDR3 DNA is TGTGCCATCAGTGGGGGGCTAGCGGGGCCTGAGCAGTTCTTC.

This clonotype was found a few times. The rearrangement uses TRBV4-1 and TRBJ2-3, with a tentative D call TRBD1 (6 bases). Germline values: CDR1 MGHRA, CDR2 YSYEKL. V lost 3 bases, J lost 0 bases, and 10 bases lay in between. The CDR3 runs to 15 residues. This CDR3 reads CASSQQGYSTDTQYF. The CDR3 DNA reads as TGCGCCAGCAGCCAGCAGGGGTATAGCACAGATACGCAGTATTTT.

This clonotype was seen more than once but under ten times. This chain links TRBV11-2 with TRBJ1-6, with unresolved D. The CDR3 length is 15 residues. Germline lookup yields CDR1 SGHAT and CDR2 FQNNGV. V lost 2 bases, J lost 7 bases, and 12 bases lay in between. CDR3 coding DNA: TGTGCCAGCAGCTTACAGGCTTGGGGAAATTCACCCCTCCACTTT. Translating gives CASSLQAWGNSPLHF.

The rearrangement uses TRBV12-3 or TRBV12-4 and TRBJ2-6, with D possibly TRBD1 on 6 matching bases. The CDR3 contains 17 residues. The germline V and J ends were trimmed by 4 bases and 0 bases, with 13 bases remaining between them. This chain's CDR3 is CASSSRTVGSGANVLTF. CDR3 nucleotide sequence: TGTGCCAGCAGTTCCAGGACAGTCGGCTCTGGGGCCAACGTCCTGACTTTC.

This chain uses TRBV20-1 with TRBJ2-2; TRBD2 matches at 13 bases. This CDR3 is built from 17 residues. J was trimmed by 5 bases and V by 0 bases; bases with no gene match: 6. The V gene's germline CDR1 is DFQATT and CDR2 SNEGSKA (reference sequence). The CDR3 loop is CSARDGRTSGSTGELFF. In DNA form, the CDR3 reads TGCAGTGCTAGAGATGGTCGGACTAGCGGGAGTACCGGGGAGCTGTTTTTT.

CDR3 region: CASSPQEAGNQPQHF. CDR3 in DNA: TGTGCCAGCAGTCCACAGGAGGCAGGCAATCAGCCCCAGCATTTT. V and J are TRBV6-1 and TRBJ1-5, with TRBD1 as a possible D gene (5 bases). The CDR3 is made up of 15 amino acids. Germline V CDR1 and CDR2: MNHNS, SASEGT. V lost 5 bases and J lost 2, with 13 bases in between.

The chain employs TRBV28 and TRBJ2-1; D not resolved. V was shortened by 5 bases and J by 0 bases, with 11 bases between the two germline ends. Looked up from germline, CDR1 is MDHEN and CDR2 is SYDVKM. This CDR3 is 15 amino acids long. The CDR3 DNA reads as TGTGCCAGCAGTGCATATAAGAGCTCCTACAATGAGCAGTTCTTC. Translated: CASSAYKSSYNEQFF.

This clonotype has a handful of counts. The chain couples TRBV7-6 to TRBJ2-1; 10 bases agree with TRBD1. CDR1 is SGHVS, CDR2 FNYEAQ, per germline. This CDR3 is 14 amino acids long. The ends lost 2 bases at V and 9 bases at J; junction bases unmatched: 4. CDR3: CASSLSWTGGEQFF. CDR3 in DNA: TGTGCCAGCAGCTTAAGTTGGACAGGGGGTGAGCAGTTCTTC.

This clonotype was recorded a few times. The chain joins TRBV7-6 to TRBJ2-7; TRBD2 matches 11 bases. With V trimmed by 0 bases and J by 7 bases, 14 bases remained unmatched. This CDR3 contains 18 residues. Germline lookup yields CDR1 SGHVS and CDR2 FNYEAQ. Here the CDR3 DNA reads TGTGCCAGCAGCTTAGCACAGTTCGGGACTAGCGGTTCTGTTGAGCAGTACTTC. Translated, it gives CASSLAQFGTSGSVEQYF.

The V gene is TRBV5-1, the J gene TRBJ1-2; 7 bases line up with TRBD1. CDR1 SGHRS and CDR2 YFSETQ come from the germline V gene. This CDR3 spans 14 amino acids. V was clipped by 4 bases and J by 8 bases; unmatched bases: 11. The DNA for the CDR3 is TGCGCCAGCAGCCAAGACAGGGACAGAAGAGGCTACACCTTC. It specifies CASSQDRDRRGYTF. Full variable domain (remainder filled in from reference TRBV5-1 and TRBJ1-2): KAGVTQTPRYLIKTRGQQVTLSCSPISGHRSVSWYQQTPGQGLQFLFEYFSETQRNKGNFPGRFSGRQFSNSRSEMNVSTLELGDSALYLCASSQDRDRRGYTFGSGTRLTVV.

This clonotype was found many times. The chain carries TRBV4-2 and TRBJ2-5; D is unclear. Trimming removed 0 bases at V and 5 bases at J, with 4 bases between. Germline assignment: CDR1 LGHNA and CDR2 YNFKEQ. This CDR3 spans 12 amino acids. The CDR3 bases are TGTGCCAGCAGCCAAGATCAGGAGACCCAGTACTTC. This encodes CASSQDQETQYF.

This clonotype was seen a handful of times. This chain uses TRBV19 with TRBJ2-4, with D unclear. Trimming cost V 7 bases and J 0 bases, with 16 bases left between them. The CDR3 runs 16 residues. The germline CDR1 and CDR2 sequences are LNHDA and SQIVND (reference sequence). This chain's CDR3 is CASTQKPARAKNIQYF. The CDR3 region has the DNA TGTGCCAGTACCCAAAAGCCTGCCCGAGCCAAAAACATTCAGTACTTC.